Listed below are T cell receptor beta chains from one sample, sequenced in a study of blood T cell repertoires in COVID-19. TCRdb keeps only in-frame clones here, not all; method: immunoSEQ multiplex PCR. The sample lists about 120,000 clones, around 78% seen once, with approximately 2.5% in the top ten. The sequenced material came from peripheral blood. The receptors were sampled from a man in his 70s with acute or convalescent COVID-19. CDR3s include the opening cysteine and the closing phenylalanine or tryptophan. A D gene is named only where the DNA matches it firmly. Expanded clones are given a class, and other clones once, few, many or no size at all.

TRBV6-5	TRBJ2-5	.	.	CASSYSTGPETQYF	TGTGCCAGCAGTTACAGTACAGGGCCAGAGACCCAGTACTTC
TRBV19	TRBJ1-6	.	once	CASSARGDSPLHF	TGTGCCAGTAGTGCCCGGGGAGATTCACCCCTCCACTTT
TRBV4-2	TRBJ2-2	TRBD1	.	CASTKFGQGNTGELFF	TGTGCCAGCACAAAATTTGGACAGGGGAACACCGGGGAGCTGTTTTTT
TRBV25-1	TRBJ1-2	.	.	CASSELGGDNYGYTF	TGTGCCAGCAGTGAATTGGGAGGGGACAACTATGGCTACACCTTC
TRBV6-5	TRBJ1-2	TRBD1	.	CASSYGTGKNYGYTF	TGTGCCAGCAGTTACGGGACAGGGAAAAACTATGGCTACACCTTC
TRBV5-1	TRBJ1-2	.	.	CASSLGGNYGYTF	TGCGCCAGCAGCTTGGGAGGGAACTATGGCTACACCTTC
TRBV11-3	TRBJ2-3	.	once	CASSLAGTDTQYF	TGTGCCAGCAGCTTAGCAGGGACAGATACGCAGTATTTT
TRBV11-1	TRBJ2-7	.	.	CASSFNSKYEQYF	TGTGCCAGCAGCTTTAACAGCAAATACGAGCAGTACTTC
TRBV4-1	TRBJ1-4	TRBD1	.	CASSPQYRGLIEKLFF	TGCGCCAGCAGCCCGCAATACAGGGGGCTCATTGAAAAACTGTTTTTT
TRBV19	TRBJ1-2	TRBD1	.	CASSIFRQGVYGYTF	TGTGCCAGTAGTATATTTCGGCAGGGGGTTTATGGCTACACCTTC
TRBV18	TRBJ1-1	TRBD1	once	CASSPQRDRVTEAFF	TGTGCCAGCTCACCACAACGGGACAGGGTCACTGAAGCTTTCTTT
TRBV6-2/TRBV6-3	TRBJ2-2	TRBD1	.	CASSLIRGTSNTGELFF	TGTGCCAGCAGTCTTATCAGGGGGACCTCCAACACCGGGGAGCTGTTTTTT
TRBV7-2	TRBJ1-2	.	few	CASSFLGSISYTF	TGTGCCAGCAGCTTTTTGGGCAGTATAAGCTACACCTTC
TRBV7-9	TRBJ2-5	.	once	CASSLNFKETQYF	TGTGCCAGCAGCTTAAACTTTAAAGAGACCCAGTACTTC
TRBV18	TRBJ2-5	.	few	CASSPQGGTRETQYF	TGTGCCAGCTCACCACAAGGCGGGACGCGGGAGACCCAGTACTTC
TRBV19	TRBJ1-6	TRBD1	once	CASSTGTDNSPLHF	TGTGCCAGTAGTACCGGGACAGATAATTCACCCCTCCACTTT
TRBV5-1	TRBJ1-2	TRBD1	.	CASSASGGNYGYTF	TGCGCCAGCAGCGCCTCAGGGGGCAACTATGGCTACACCTTC
TRBV7-3	TRBJ2-1	TRBD2	.	CASSLFGTSGGAGWYNEQFF	TGTGCCAGCAGCTTATTCGGGACTAGCGGGGGGGCCGGTTGGTACAATGAGCAGTTCTTC
TRBV19	TRBJ2-1	TRBD2	.	CAGSRGLAGPVAAEQFF	TGTGCCGGTAGTCGCGGACTAGCGGGGCCCGTGGCGGCTGAGCAGTTCTTC
TRBV29-1	TRBJ2-5	TRBD1	.	CSVKAGQAETQYF	TGCAGCGTCAAAGCAGGACAGGCGGAGACCCAGTACTTC
TRBV4-1	TRBJ2-7	.	.	CASSPSPRTGRPYEQYF	TGCGCCAGCAGCCCTTCCCCCAGAACAGGGCGACCCTACGAGCAGTACTTC
TRBV7-2	TRBJ1-2	.	.	CASSLALGLNNYGYTF	TGTGCCAGCAGCTTAGCGCTGGGCCTAAACAACTATGGCTACACCTTC
TRBV19	TRBJ2-1	.	.	CASRRAPSSYNEQFF	TGTGCCAGTAGGAGGGCTCCGAGCTCCTACAATGAGCAGTTCTTC
TRBV3-1/TRBV3-2	TRBJ2-1	TRBD2	.	CASSLERGTLYNEQFF	TGTGCCAGCAGCCTTGAGCGGGGGACTCTTTACAATGAGCAGTTCTTC
TRBV7-2	TRBJ2-7	.	.	CASSYGVGEQYF	TGTGCCAGCAGTTACGGGGTGGGAGAGCAGTACTTC
TRBV5-6	TRBJ2-4	TRBD1	.	CASSLAGDRGAKNIQYF	TGTGCCAGCAGCTTGGCCGGGGACAGGGGAGCCAAAAACATTCAGTACTTC
TRBV18	TRBJ2-3	TRBD1	once	CASSPVPGQGVTDTQYF	TGTGCCAGCTCACCGGTTCCCGGACAGGGGGTCACAGATACGCAGTATTTT
TRBV9	TRBJ2-1	TRBD2	.	CASSDGTSGHNEQFF	TGTGCCAGCAGCGACGGAACTAGCGGCCACAATGAGCAGTTCTTC
TRBV7-2	TRBJ2-3	TRBD2	once	CASSFVGRGALPDTQYF	TGTGCCAGCAGCTTTGTGGGGCGGGGGGCCCTTCCAGATACGCAGTATTTT
TRBV11-2	TRBJ2-3	.	.	CASSLDRDTQYF	TGTGCCAGCAGCTTAGACAGGGATACGCAGTATTTT